A selection of T cell receptor beta chains follows, all from one sample in a study of blood T cell repertoires in COVID-19. Data came from immunoSEQ multiplex PCR; TCRdb stores just in-frame clones and leaves some out. The table lists 80,000 to 100,000 clones, 65% to 85% of them singletons. The sequencing sample was made of peripheral blood. Receptor source: a man aged 55 to 70 with acute or convalescent COVID-19. CDR3s include the opening cysteine and the closing phenylalanine or tryptophan. Fields, in order: CDR3 DNA, CDR3 protein, D gene, clone size, V gene, J gene, CDR3 length. The D gene is left open where the match is weak. Clone size, where shown, is once, few, many, or a class for clones that have expanded.

DNA: TGTGCCTCAAACCCTGGACTTTTTGGCTATGGCTACACCTTC
CDR3: CASNPGLFGYGYTF
D: .
size: .
V: TRBV19
J: TRBJ1-2
length: 14

DNA: TGTGCCAGCAAAAGAGCTGGAGCTGCCCTCGATGAGCAGTTCTTC
CDR3: CASKRAGAALDEQFF
D: .
size: .
V: TRBV6-5
J: TRBJ2-1
length: 15

DNA: TGTGCCAGCAGTTTTCGCTATTACCCGGGACTAGGGACTAATGAGCAGTTCTTC
CDR3: CASSFRYYPGLGTNEQFF
D: TRBD2
size: .
V: TRBV27
J: TRBJ2-1
length: 18

DNA: TGCGCCAGCAGTGACGGACAGGGTGACGGGGAGCTGTTTTTT
CDR3: CASSDGQGDGELFF
D: TRBD1
size: .
V: TRBV10-1
J: TRBJ2-2
length: 14

DNA: TGTGCCAGCACAGAAACCGGGGAGCTGTTTTTT
CDR3: CASTETGELFF
D: .
size: few
V: TRBV6-6
J: TRBJ2-2
length: 11

DNA: TGTGCCAGCAGCTTGGGAGATCTCTACGAGCAGTACTTC
CDR3: CASSLGDLYEQYF
D: .
size: .
V: TRBV5-6
J: TRBJ2-7
length: 13

DNA: TGTGCCAGCTCACCCGGACAGAACACTGAAGCTTTCTTT
CDR3: CASSPGQNTEAFF
D: .
size: .
V: TRBV18
J: TRBJ1-1
length: 13

DNA: TGTGCCAGCAGCACGAGGACAGGGGGTCGAGGCAGTGAGCAGTTCTTC
CDR3: CASSTRTGGRGSEQFF
D: TRBD1
size: .
V: TRBV5-8
J: TRBJ2-1
length: 16

DNA: TGTGCCAGCAGCTTATACAGGAGGGAGAATGAAAAACTGTTTTTT
CDR3: CASSLYRRENEKLFF
D: .
size: few
V: TRBV5-6
J: TRBJ1-4
length: 15

DNA: TGTGCCAGCAGCTTACTAGCACAAGAGACCCAGTACTTC
CDR3: CASSLLAQETQYF
D: .
size: .
V: TRBV7-2
J: TRBJ2-5
length: 13

DNA: TGTGCCAGCAGTTACTCGGGGGGAGAGGCATATGGCTACACCTTC
CDR3: CASSYSGGEAYGYTF
D: .
size: .
V: TRBV6-6
J: TRBJ1-2
length: 15

DNA: TGTGCCAGCAGGGTGACAGGGGGTAACACTGAAGCTTTCTTT
CDR3: CASRVTGGNTEAFF
D: TRBD1
size: .
V: TRBV7-8
J: TRBJ1-1
length: 14

DNA: TGTGCCAGCAGTTACCCCCGCGTTTTGACAGGCGAGATATCATATGGCTACACCTTC
CDR3: CASSYPRVLTGEISYGYTF
D: .
size: many
V: TRBV6-2/TRBV6-3
J: TRBJ1-2
length: 19

DNA: TGCGCCAGCAGCTTGGCCAATAGACATTTGACTGAAGCTTTCTTT
CDR3: CASSLANRHLTEAFF
D: .
size: .
V: TRBV5-1
J: TRBJ1-1
length: 15

DNA: TGTGCCTGGATCCGGGGGGATACGCAGTATTTT
CDR3: CAWIRGDTQYF
D: .
size: .
V: TRBV30
J: TRBJ2-3
length: 11

DNA: TGTGCCAGCAGCCAACTAGCGGGAGGCCACGAGCAGTACTTC
CDR3: CASSQLAGGHEQYF
D: TRBD2
size: .
V: TRBV3-1/TRBV3-2
J: TRBJ2-7
length: 14

DNA: TGTGCCAGCAGTTCGGGACTAGCGGGGCCGATTTGGACAGATACGCAGTATTTT
CDR3: CASSSGLAGPIWTDTQYF
D: TRBD2
size: once
V: TRBV5-4
J: TRBJ2-3
length: 18

DNA: TGCGCCAGCAGCTGGGGACAGTCGAACACTGAAGCTTTCTTT
CDR3: CASSWGQSNTEAFF
D: TRBD1
size: once
V: TRBV5-1
J: TRBJ1-1
length: 14

DNA: TGTGCCAGCAGTTCTCCGCGACAGGGGACGGAGACCCAGTACTTC
CDR3: CASSSPRQGTETQYF
D: TRBD1
size: .
V: TRBV6-5
J: TRBJ2-5
length: 15

DNA: TGCGCCAGCAGCGGCGGGAGTACCTACAATGAGCAGTTCTTC
CDR3: CASSGGSTYNEQFF
D: TRBD2
size: .
V: TRBV5-1
J: TRBJ2-1
length: 14

DNA: TGTGCCAGCAGCCAGGATAACACTGAAGCTTTCTTT
CDR3: CASSQDNTEAFF
D: .
size: few
V: TRBV5-4
J: TRBJ1-1
length: 12

DNA: TGTGCCAGCAGCAAAAGGGAGACAGGGAATAGCACAGATACGCAGTATTTT
CDR3: CASSKRETGNSTDTQYF
D: .
size: .
V: TRBV21-1
J: TRBJ2-3
length: 17

DNA: TGTGCCAGCAGCCGACTTGGGACAGAGAACACTGAAGCTTTCTTT
CDR3: CASSRLGTENTEAFF
D: TRBD1
size: .
V: TRBV5-6
J: TRBJ1-1
length: 15

DNA: TGTGCCAGACCACCCGACGACAGGGATCAGCCCCAGCATTTT
CDR3: CARPPDDRDQPQHF
D: TRBD1
size: .
V: TRBV19
J: TRBJ1-5
length: 14

DNA: TGTGCCATTCGACAGTCCTACGAGCAGTACTTC
CDR3: CAIRQSYEQYF
D: .
size: .
V: TRBV10-3
J: TRBJ2-7
length: 11

DNA: TGTGCCTGGAGTGCAGGGACAGGGGTCATGACTAATGAAAAACTGTTTTTT
CDR3: CAWSAGTGVMTNEKLFF
D: TRBD1
size: .
V: TRBV30
J: TRBJ1-4
length: 17

DNA: TGTGCCTGGAGTGTACGGTTTAATGAAAAACTGTTTTTT
CDR3: CAWSVRFNEKLFF
D: .
size: .
V: TRBV30
J: TRBJ1-4
length: 13

DNA: TGTGCCAGCAGCACAGGACCGGGACAGGGGAAAAGAAAGGCCCAGTACTTC
CDR3: CASSTGPGQGKRKAQYF
D: TRBD1
size: .
V: TRBV28
J: TRBJ2-5
length: 17

DNA: TGCGCCAGCAGCCAAGTTATGAGAGGCTTAACAGGTGGCTACACCTTC
CDR3: CASSQVMRGLTGGYTF
D: .
size: .
V: TRBV4-1
J: TRBJ1-2
length: 16

DNA: TGTGCCATCCAGGGGGACAGGGGGCGGGACACTGAAGCTTTCTTT
CDR3: CAIQGDRGRDTEAFF
D: TRBD1
size: .
V: TRBV30
J: TRBJ1-1
length: 15

DNA: TGCAGCGTTTGGGACAGGGGCCCGGGGGAGCAGTACTTC
CDR3: CSVWDRGPGEQYF
D: TRBD1
size: .
V: TRBV29-1
J: TRBJ2-7
length: 13

DNA: TGTGCCAGCAGCCGACAGGGTGTGACCTACGAGCAGTACTTC
CDR3: CASSRQGVTYEQYF
D: TRBD1
size: .
V: TRBV6-6
J: TRBJ2-7
length: 14

DNA: TGCGCCAGCAGCCAAGATTCGGCGGGCGCCACTGAAGCTTTCTTT
CDR3: CASSQDSAGATEAFF
D: .
size: .
V: TRBV4-3
J: TRBJ1-1
length: 15

DNA: TGTGCCTGGAGACCTTACAGGGGGCAGGTCTATGGCTACACCTTC
CDR3: CAWRPYRGQVYGYTF
D: TRBD1
size: .
V: TRBV30
J: TRBJ1-2
length: 15

DNA: TGTGCCAGCAGTTTCATGAGAGGGAAACTGTTTTTT
CDR3: CASSFMRGKLFF
D: .
size: .
V: TRBV27
J: TRBJ1-4
length: 12

DNA: TGCGCCAGCAGCCAAGCCTGGGACAGGGAGAACTATGGCTACACCTTC
CDR3: CASSQAWDRENYGYTF
D: TRBD1
size: .
V: TRBV4-1
J: TRBJ1-2
length: 16

DNA: TGTGCCAGCAGCAGTCGACAGGGGGCTTACGAGCAGTACTTC
CDR3: CASSSRQGAYEQYF
D: .
size: .
V: TRBV21-1
J: TRBJ2-7
length: 14

DNA: TGTGCCAGCAGTTTATCATTCAGTCAGCCCCAGCATTTT
CDR3: CASSLSFSQPQHF
D: .
size: .
V: TRBV27
J: TRBJ1-5
length: 13

DNA: TGTGCCAGCAGCTTAGTTGACAGGGGATTATACGAGCAGTACTTC
CDR3: CASSLVDRGLYEQYF
D: TRBD1
size: .
V: TRBV7-9
J: TRBJ2-7
length: 15

DNA: TGTGCCAGCTGGACAGGGAGCTCCTACGAGCAGTACTTC
CDR3: CASWTGSSYEQYF
D: TRBD1
size: .
V: TRBV6-5
J: TRBJ2-7
length: 13

DNA: TGTGCCAGCAGCTATTCAGGGGACACTGAAGCTTTCTTT
CDR3: CASSYSGDTEAFF
D: .
size: .
V: TRBV7-2
J: TRBJ1-1
length: 13

DNA: TGTGCCGTAGGGGGACAGGGAAGCGCAACTAATGAAAAACTGTTTTTT
CDR3: CAVGGQGSATNEKLFF
D: TRBD1
size: .
V: TRBV28
J: TRBJ1-4
length: 16

DNA: TGTGCCAGCAGCTACGGACAGGGGATCCCTAATGAAAAACTGTTTTTT
CDR3: CASSYGQGIPNEKLFF
D: TRBD1
size: .
V: TRBV7-2
J: TRBJ1-4
length: 16

DNA: TGTGCCAGTAGTATACGGGTAGCGGGAGGGGGTTACAATGAGCAGTTCTTC
CDR3: CASSIRVAGGGYNEQFF
D: TRBD2
size: .
V: TRBV19
J: TRBJ2-1
length: 17

DNA: TGTGCCAGCAGCTTAAGGGGGACAGGGACCGGGGAGCTGTTTTTT
CDR3: CASSLRGTGTGELFF
D: TRBD1
size: .
V: TRBV7-2
J: TRBJ2-2
length: 15

DNA: TGCGCCAGCAGCGAGGGAATGGGGGAGACCCAGTACTTC
CDR3: CASSEGMGETQYF
D: .
size: .
V: TRBV5-1
J: TRBJ2-5
length: 13

DNA: TGTGCCAGCAGCTGGAGACCGGGACAGGGCACCGGGGCCAACGTCCTGACTTTC
CDR3: CASSWRPGQGTGANVLTF
D: TRBD1
size: .
V: TRBV6-2/TRBV6-3
J: TRBJ2-6
length: 18

DNA: TGTGCCAGCAGCCAAGATTCGCCCCGGGGATCGAACACCATATATTTT
CDR3: CASSQDSPRGSNTIYF
D: .
size: .
V: TRBV3-1/TRBV3-2
J: TRBJ1-3
length: 16

DNA: TGTGCCAGCGGATACAGGGGTTTCAGGCCCCAGCATTTT
CDR3: CASGYRGFRPQHF
D: TRBD1
size: .
V: TRBV2
J: TRBJ1-5
length: 13

DNA: TGTGCCAGCAGTTACCCGACAGGGGCTGGGGAGCAGTTCTTC
CDR3: CASSYPTGAGEQFF
D: TRBD1
size: .
V: TRBV6-2/TRBV6-3
J: TRBJ2-1
length: 14

DNA: TGTGCCAGCAGCTTAGTGGCGAGAGCGGGCCTTCCCTACGAGCAGTACTTC
CDR3: CASSLVARAGLPYEQYF
D: .
size: .
V: TRBV11-2
J: TRBJ2-7
length: 17

DNA: TGTGCCTGGAGTGTAGGGCTCGGGAGGGGCAGCAATCAGCCCCAGCATTTT
CDR3: CAWSVGLGRGSNQPQHF
D: .
size: few
V: TRBV30
J: TRBJ1-5
length: 17

DNA: TGTGCCAGCAGCAGTGACGGGATCTATGGCTACACCTTC
CDR3: CASSSDGIYGYTF
D: .
size: few
V: TRBV5-4
J: TRBJ1-2
length: 13

DNA: TGTGCCAGCAGCCAGATTTCCGGGACAGGGGGGTATGGCTACACCTTC
CDR3: CASSQISGTGGYGYTF
D: TRBD1
size: .
V: TRBV7-2
J: TRBJ1-2
length: 16

DNA: TGCGCCAGCAGCTTAACAGGGGATGGAAACACCATATATTTT
CDR3: CASSLTGDGNTIYF
D: TRBD1
size: .
V: TRBV5-1
J: TRBJ1-3
length: 14

DNA: TGTGCCAGCAGCTTGTATTTAGCGGGAGGACACACAGATACGCAGTATTTT
CDR3: CASSLYLAGGHTDTQYF
D: TRBD2
size: .
V: TRBV5-8
J: TRBJ2-3
length: 17

DNA: TGCGCCAGCAGTACAGGGGCAGATACGCAGTATTTT
CDR3: CASSTGADTQYF
D: TRBD1
size: .
V: TRBV5-1
J: TRBJ2-3
length: 12